The T cell receptor beta chain under discussion was sequenced for a study of T cells expressing NK-cell markers. The overall study: The TCR beta repertoires were obtained from sorted CD3+CD56+NKG2C+, CD3+CD56+NKG2C- and CD3+CD56-NKG2C+ T cells. In the group of eight sequenced donors, seven were HCMV-seropositive and one was seronegative. Study outcomes and limitations: Dominant NKG2C+ clonotype frequencies of about 1.0-7.5% of CD8+ T cells were measured in 5 or 6 donors.

In generating TCR beta cDNA, 5'RACE template switching with UMIs was used. TCRdb reprocessed the 5' RACE reads, with one entry per CDR3 protein and no DNA. In all, the sample yields some 450,000 distinct CDR3 sequences. The CDR3 has 15 amino acids. The germline V gene has CDR1 LGHNA and CDR2 YSLEER. To note about this clonotype: Its matching antigen is unknown.

The origin of this receptor is a woman between 18 and 75 years old in good health. The chain couples TRBV4-3 to TRBJ2-7. The material sequenced was blood T cells: a sorted CD56 or NKG2C T cell subset, CD4+ or CD8+ T cells, or bulk PBMC T cells (not recorded which). CDR3 region: CASSQDLGGVEEQYF.